The 18 T cell receptor beta chains given below trace back to one sample, sequenced in a study of blood T cells in healthy people across ages. Next came a second PCR, run for about 6 to 11 cycles, which used a sample-barcoded 5' primer along with a J-beta primer mix. TCRdb redid the calling of the 5' RACE reads with MiXCR, one entry per CDR3 protein. The sample contains 2 million or so distinct CDR3 sequences, around 48% of which appear only once. The sequenced sample was blood. The receptors here all came from a woman in her 40s in good health.

In the case of this clonotype: Possible read error: a much larger clone is one base away. The chain joins TRBV6-1 to TRBJ2-7; D may be TRBD1 (6 bases). Germline V gene data show CDR1 as MNHNS and CDR2 as SASEGT. Trimming left V 7 bases short and J 3 bases short, with 10 bases between. The CDR3 runs to 12 residues. The CDR3 sequence is CASNPGDYEQYF. CDR3 sequence (DNA): TGTGCCAGCAACCCAGGGGACTACGAGCAGTACTTC.

The chain joins TRBV6-1 to TRBJ2-7, with 10 bases matching TRBD1. The trim removed 3 bases at V and 5 bases at J, leaving 10 bases unmatched. This CDR3 has 16 amino acids. CDR1 and CDR2 from the germline V gene are MNHNS and SASEGT. The chain's CDR3 is CASSDLGQGVRNEQYF. Written as DNA, the CDR3 is TGTGCCAGCAGTGACCTCGGACAGGGGGTCCGTAACGAGCAGTACTTC.

The J gene is TRBJ2-7, the V gene TRBV6-1; perhaps TRBD2 as D (5 bases). The V gene lost 9 bases and the J gene lost 2 bases, with 17 bases spanning the gap. Germline V lookup: CDR1 MNHNS, CDR2 SASEGT. The CDR3 is 14 residues long. The CDR3 DNA sequence: TGTGCCAGTCATAGACGGGGATCCCCCTACGAGCAGTACTTC. It yields the protein CASHRRGSPYEQYF.

As concerns this clonotype: It may be a read error: a sequence one base away is much more abundant. The chain links TRBV7-2 to TRBJ2-7; 10 bases match TRBD2. The better agreement between TRBJ2-4 and the DNA end casts doubt on the J call. CDR3 size: 14 residues. Germline values: CDR1 SGHTA, CDR2 FQGNSA. DNA for the CDR3: TGTGCCAGCAGCGTCGGGACTAGCGATTGCATTCAGTACTTC. Translation: CASSVGTSDCIQYF.

The chain has TRBV2 and TRBJ1-2; D unresolved. CDR1 is SNHLY and CDR2 is FYNNEI in the germline V gene. The CDR3 runs to 15 residues. The V gene lost 3 bases and the J gene lost 8 bases, with 19 bases spanning the gap. This chain's CDR3 is CASSDPGVGKEGYTF. CDR3 DNA: TGTGCCAGCAGTGACCCCGGGGTTGGGAAGGAGGGCTACACCTTC.

This clonotype was seen a few times. The V gene is TRBV4-2, the J gene TRBJ2-7, with a tentative D call TRBD1 (6 bases). This CDR3 contains 15 residues. Trimming cost V 4 bases and J 2 bases, with 15 bases left between them. Germline values: CDR1 LGHNA, CDR2 YNFKEQ. CDR3 nucleotides: TGTGCCAGCAGCCCAGACCGGGACAACCCCTACGAGCAGTACTTC. This translates into CASSPDRDNPYEQYF.

This clonotype was seen more than once but under ten times. The rearrangement uses TRBV5-1 and TRBJ2-7, with D tentatively TRBD2 (5 bases). The tail of the sequence fits TRBJ2-5 better, so the J call may be wrong. This CDR3 has 12 residues. Germline V CDR1 and CDR2: SGHRS, YFSETQ. CDR3 sequence: CASSGSEETQYF. DNA for the CDR3: TGCGCATCCTCGGGGAGCGAAGAGACCCAGTACTTC.

The J gene is TRBJ2-3, the V gene TRBV7-2, with TRBD2 matching over 7 bases. V lost 5 bases to trimming and J lost 10 bases; unmatched junction nucleotides: 6. CDR1 SGHTA and CDR2 FQGNSA come from the germline V gene. The CDR3 sequence is 12 residues long. The CDR3 sequence is CASSNPGGSQYF. CDR3 DNA sequence: TGTGCCAGCAGCAATCCGGGGGGATCGCAGTATTTT.

This clonotype has a handful of counts. The chain links TRBV7-2 to TRBJ1-2; 7 bases agree with TRBD1. The germline V gene encodes CDR1 SGHTA and CDR2 FQGNSA. This CDR3 contains 17 residues. V shed 1 base, J shed 6 bases, and the junction held 14 bases outside the gene matches. The chain's CDR3 is CASSLGYLETGKNGYTF. The CDR3 DNA reads TGTGCCAGCAGCTTAGGCTACCTAGAGACAGGGAAAAATGGCTACACCTTC. Looking up the rest from reference TRBV7-2 and TRBJ1-2 gives the full variable domain: GAGVSQSPSNKVTEKGKDVELRCDPISGHTALYWYRQSLGQGLEFLIYFQGNSAPDKSGLPSDRFSAERTGGSVSTLTIQRTQQEDSAVYLCASSLGYLETGKNGYTFGSGTRLTVV.

The gene calls are TRBV28 and TRBJ2-5; the D is unclear. The CDR3 spans 15 residues. CDR1 is MDHEN and CDR2 is SYDVKM in the germline V gene. V was trimmed by 5 bases and J by 3 bases, leaving 16 bases between them. CDR3 protein: CASSLSPESEETQYF. CDR3 nucleotides: TGTGCCAGCAGTCTTTCCCCGGAGTCGGAAGAGACCCAGTACTTC.

V and J are TRBV20-1 and TRBJ2-1; 10 bases map to TRBD2. This CDR3 is 14 amino acids long. Germline CDR1 and CDR2: DFQATT and SNEGSKA (reference sequence). Trimming at V came to 2 bases and at J to 6 bases, leaving 4 bases not matched to a gene. CDR3 residues: CSARPGTSVNEQFF. In DNA, the CDR3 is TGCAGTGCTAGACCCGGGACTAGCGTCAATGAGCAGTTCTTC.

This sequence joins TRBV12-3 or TRBV12-4 and TRBJ2-7; D is possibly TRBD2 (5 bases). The V and J ends lost 5 bases and 0 bases respectively, with 11 bases between them. The length of the CDR3 is 14 residues. The DNA of the CDR3 is TGTGCCAGCAGTCGTAGCGCGAGCTCCTACGAGCAGTACTTC. This codes for CASSRSASSYEQYF.

This clonotype was seen a handful of times. J is TRBJ2-1 and V is TRBV7-3; 7 nucleotides align to TRBD1. Germline V CDR1 and CDR2: SGHTA, FQGTGA. The ends lost 0 bases at V and 7 bases at J; junction bases unmatched: 6. The CDR3 is 15 residues long. The CDR3: CASSLTGAGGNEQFF. DNA of the CDR3: TGTGCCAGCAGCTTAACTGGGGCAGGGGGAAATGAGCAGTTCTTC.

The CDR3 sequence is CSARDSSHNEQFF. The CDR3 bases are TGCAGTGCTAGGGACAGCTCTCACAATGAGCAGTTCTTC. The chain recombines TRBV20-1 with TRBJ2-1, with D perhaps TRBD1 (6 bases). The CDR3 is 13 amino acids. V was trimmed by 3 bases and J by 5 bases, leaving 11 bases between them. Per germline, CDR1 DFQATT and CDR2 SNEGSKA (reference sequence).

The chain employs TRBV2 and TRBJ2-6; 12 nucleotides agree with TRBD2. The V and J ends lost 7 bases and 2 bases, in that order; junction bases with no gene match: 3. The germline CDR1 and CDR2 sequences are SNHLY and FYNNEI. The CDR3 is 16 residues long. The CDR3 loop reads CASTWTSGAGANVLTF. In DNA, the CDR3 is TGTGCCAGCACATGGACTAGCGGGGCTGGGGCCAACGTCCTGACTTTC.

The rearrangement links TRBV6-6 to TRBJ2-3, with no clear D. Trimming left V 5 bases short and J 3 bases short, with 15 bases between. The V gene's germline CDR1 is MNHNY and CDR2 SVGAGI (reference sequence). The CDR3 spans 15 residues. The CDR3 DNA follows: TGTGCCAGCAGTCCCGACCAGATAGGGACAGATACGCAGTATTTT. Encoded protein: CASSPDQIGTDTQYF.

Only a few counts were recorded for this clonotype. This chain connects TRBV28 to TRBJ2-1; D not certain. The V and J ends lost 2 bases and 6 bases respectively, with 8 bases between them. Germline-derived CDR1 and CDR2 are MDHEN and SYDVKM. This CDR3 is built from 13 residues. The CDR3 spells CASSLRWGNEQFF. The CDR3 DNA follows: TGTGCCAGCAGTTTAAGGTGGGGCAATGAGCAGTTCTTC.

This clonotype showed up just a few times. The V call is TRBV20-1, the J call TRBJ2-6; 9 bases map to TRBD1. Germline loops: CDR1 DFQATT, CDR2 SNEGSKA (reference sequence). The CDR3 loop spans 17 amino acids. Trimming cost V 5 bases and J 3 bases; bases outside gene matches: 11. CDR3 amino acids: CSASQYRGHGGANVLTF. The CDR3 nucleotides read TGCAGTGCTTCCCAATACAGGGGGCATGGTGGGGCCAACGTCCTGACTTTC.